The 11 T cell receptor beta chains in this list originate from one sample, sequenced in a study. MiXCR, run by TCRdb on the reads, gives a single entry per CDR3 protein. The table lists about 16,000 distinct CDR3 sequences, about 30% of them singletons. Sequenced material: blood. These receptors all come from a human donor.

This chain joins TRBV6-1 and TRBJ1-2; 8 nucleotides agree with TRBD1. With V trimmed by 4 bases and J by 8 bases, 15 bases remained unmatched. This CDR3 contains 16 residues. Germline V gene lookup returns CDR1 MNHNS and CDR2 SASEGT. For the CDR3, the DNA is TGTGCCAGCAGTGCTTTACAGGGACAGGCCTTTAGAGGCTACACCTTC. Translating gives CASSALQGQAFRGYTF.

This clonotype came up many times. The rearrangement links TRBV5-1 to TRBJ2-7; tentative D call: TRBD1 (6 bases). The germline CDR1 and CDR2 sequences are SGHRS and YFSETQ. V was cut by 6 bases and J by 2 bases, with 15 bases left in between. The CDR3 sequence is 14 residues long. In DNA, the CDR3 is TGCGCCAGCAATCCTCCCGGGACAACCTACGAGCAGTACTTC. Amino acid sequence: CASNPPGTTYEQYF.

By sample share, this clonotype is medium-sized (0.01 to 0.1%). This chain uses TRBV4-3 with TRBJ2-7, with 11 positions matching TRBD1. Germline V gives CDR1 LGHNA, CDR2 YSLEER. This CDR3 has 16 amino acids. Trimming cost V 0 bases and J 3 bases; bases outside gene matches: 4. The CDR3 region has the DNA TGCGCCAGCAGCCAAGATCAAGGGACAGGGGGCTACGAGCAGTACTTC. Its protein product is CASSQDQGTGGYEQYF.

The chain couples TRBV3-1 to TRBJ2-7; 9 bases are a match to TRBD1. Germline lookup yields CDR1 LGHDT and CDR2 YNNKEL (reference sequence). After removal of 3 bases from V and 5 bases from J, the junction contained 11 bases not matched to a gene. The CDR3 is 16 residues long. This CDR3 reads CASSHGGRTGEHEQYF. DNA of the CDR3: TGTGCCAGCAGCCATGGAGGGAGGACAGGGGAGCACGAGCAGTACTTC.

The chain is built from TRBV18 and TRBJ2-1; the match to TRBD2 covers 12 bases. The CDR3 length is 16 residues. J lost 10 bases, V lost 3 bases, and 10 bases had no gene match. CDR1 KGHSH and CDR2 LQKENI come from the germline V gene. The DNA for the CDR3 is TGTGCCAGCTCACCTCGGACTAGCGGGACACCCTACGAGCAGTTCTTC. Protein: CASSPRTSGTPYEQFF.

By frequency in the sample, this clonotype is medium-sized. In nucleotides, the CDR3 is TGCAGTGCTAGGCGCTGGAGCTCCTACGAGCAGTACTTC. Translation: CSARRWSSYEQYF. The chain uses TRBV20-1 and TRBJ2-7; D remains ambiguous. V shed 3 bases and J shed 0 bases, with 9 bases lying between them. Germline CDR1 is DFQATT and CDR2 is SNEGSKA (reference sequence). The CDR3 runs to 13 residues.

This clonotype was observed many times. The chain links TRBV4-3 to TRBJ1-1, with a possible D match to TRBD1 (5 bases). The germline CDR1 and CDR2 sequences are LGHNA and YSLEER. The CDR3 runs to 16 residues. Trimming took 0 bases from V and 1 from J, leaving 12 bases between them. CDR3 region: CASSQDRRGANTEAFF. CDR3 coding DNA: TGCGCCAGCAGCCAAGATCGGAGGGGAGCGAACACTGAAGCTTTCTTT.

This clonotype has just one count. The rearrangement links TRBV7-4 to TRBJ2-3, with a tentative D call TRBD1 (6 bases). Germline V gene sequence: CDR1 SGHVT, CDR2 SQSDAQ. The ends were cut back, 8 bases at V and 6 bases at J, with 18 bases in the middle. CDR3 length: 14 residues. The DNA of the CDR3 is TGTGCCAGCGTTGAGACTGTAAGGGGGGATACGCAGTATTTT. This encodes CASVETVRGDTQYF.

This clonotype showed up just once. The chain recombines TRBV30 with TRBJ1-1; D not resolved. CDR3 length: 9 residues. Germline V gene data show CDR1 as GTSNPN and CDR2 as SVGIG (reference sequence). CDR3 region: CNSHTEAFF. CDR3 nucleotide sequence: TGTAACAGCCACACTGAAGCTTTCTTT.

Many counts were recorded for this clonotype. J is TRBJ1-4 and V is TRBV5-1; maybe TRBD1 (5 bases). Between the trimmed V and J ends, which lost 7 bases and 5 bases, there was a span of 15 bases. The germline V gene has CDR1 SGHRS and CDR2 YFSETQ. The CDR3 is 14 amino acids. CDR3 coding DNA: TGCGCCAGCTCGGAGGGGAGGGCGAATGAAAAACTGTTTTTT. Its protein is CASSEGRANEKLFF.

This clonotype was seen at least ten times. The CDR3 loop reads CSASPLDGPDTQYF. CDR3 DNA sequence: TGCAGTGCTAGTCCCCTGGACGGCCCAGATACGCAGTATTTT. This chain uses TRBV20-1 with TRBJ2-3; D remains ambiguous. CDR1 is DFQATT and CDR2 is SNEGSKA in the germline V gene (reference sequence). Trimming took off 3 bases at V and 4 bases at J, with 14 bases between the two ends. The CDR3 is 14 amino acids.